The T cell receptor (beta chain) described here comes from a study of cytomegalovirus exposure and HLA in healthy donors. The primer mix had 60 Vbeta and 13 Jbeta primers. TCRdb keeps only in-frame clones here, not all; method: immunoSEQ multiplex PCR. The table shows 150,000 to 180,000 clones, with over 60% occurring only once. After removal of 5 bases from V and 6 bases from J, the junction contained 3 bases not matched to a gene. There are 13 residues in the CDR3. Germline V gene lookup returns CDR1 MNHEY and CDR2 SVGAGI. The chain links TRBV6-5 to TRBJ2-2, with 7 bases aligning to TRBD1. The sequence was collected from a middle-aged woman in good health and CMV-seronegative. Source material: PBMCs. The CDR3 sequence is CASSTDRAGELFF. Written as DNA, the CDR3 is TGTGCCAGCAGTACCGACAGGGCCGGGGAGCTGTTTTTT.